This TCR beta chain was identified during a study of CD8 T cells in Susac syndrome. TCR beta from blood CD8+ and CD4+ T cells was sequenced. The CD8+ and CD4+ T cells were negatively isolated, with the TEMRA cells enriched by FACS. Per germline, CDR1 SQVTM and CDR2 ANQGSEA. J was trimmed by 5 bases and V by 8 bases; bases with no gene match: 14. The length of the CDR3 is 14 residues. It was with random hexamers that about 0.45 to 1 ug RNA was reverse transcribed. Amplification of TCR beta CDR3 spanned 54 Vbeta and 13 Jbeta via immunoSEQ multiplex PCR. TCRdb ran MiXCR on the immunoSEQ multiplex PCR reads and lists one entry per CDR3 protein. The sample includes 150,000 to 200,000 distinct CDR3 sequences, about 93% seen only once; the top ten take more than 0.11%.

This chain joins TRBV29-1 and TRBJ2-5; 7 positions agree with TRBD1. The specimen sequenced was CD4+ T cells from PBMCs. This clonotype originated in a human donor in good health. In DNA form, the CDR3 reads TGCAGCACCCGGGACAGTCGGTCCAGGGAGACCCAGTACTTC. The encoded protein is CSTRDSRSRETQYF. Full variable domain (outside the CDR3, taken from reference TRBV29-1 and TRBJ2-5): SAVISQKPSRDICQRGTSLTIQCQVDSQVTMMFWYRQQPGQSLTLIATANQGSEATYESGFVIDKFPISRPNLTFSTLTVSNMSPEDSSIYLCSTRDSRSRETQYFGPGTRLLVL.